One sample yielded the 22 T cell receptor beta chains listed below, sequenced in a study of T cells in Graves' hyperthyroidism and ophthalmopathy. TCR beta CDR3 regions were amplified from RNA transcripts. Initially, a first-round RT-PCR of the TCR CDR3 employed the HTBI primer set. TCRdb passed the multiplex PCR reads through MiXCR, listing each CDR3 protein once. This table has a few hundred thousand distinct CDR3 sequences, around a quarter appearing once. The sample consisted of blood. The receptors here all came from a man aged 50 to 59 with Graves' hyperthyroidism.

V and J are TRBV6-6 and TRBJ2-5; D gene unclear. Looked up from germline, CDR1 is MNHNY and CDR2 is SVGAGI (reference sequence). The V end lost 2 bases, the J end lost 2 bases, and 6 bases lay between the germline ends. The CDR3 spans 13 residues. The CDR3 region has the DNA TGTGCCAGCAGTTACGGCTTGCAAGAGACCCAGTACTTC. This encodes CASSYGLQETQYF.

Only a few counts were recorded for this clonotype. The CDR3 nucleotides read TGCGCCAGCAGCTTGGCCGGGCAGGACGAGCAGTACTTC. Its translation: CASSLAGQDEQYF. The V call is TRBV5-1, the J call TRBJ2-7; D not resolved. V lost 0 bases to trimming and J lost 5 bases, with 9 bases between them. The CDR3 spans 13 residues. From germline, CDR1 is SGHRS and CDR2 YFSETQ.

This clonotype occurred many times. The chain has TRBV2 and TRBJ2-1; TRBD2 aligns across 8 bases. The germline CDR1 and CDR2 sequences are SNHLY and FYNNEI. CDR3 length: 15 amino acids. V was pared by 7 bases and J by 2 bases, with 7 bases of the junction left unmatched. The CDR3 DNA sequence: TGTGCCAGCACTAGTAGCGGGATCACCTACAATGAGCAGTTCTTC. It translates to CASTSSGITYNEQFF.

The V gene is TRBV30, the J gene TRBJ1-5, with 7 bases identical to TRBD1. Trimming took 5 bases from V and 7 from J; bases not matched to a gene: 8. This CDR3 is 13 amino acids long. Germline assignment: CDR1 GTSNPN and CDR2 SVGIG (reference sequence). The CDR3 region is CAWAGGVVQPQHF. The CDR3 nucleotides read TGTGCCTGGGCAGGGGGTGTTGTACAGCCCCAGCATTTT.

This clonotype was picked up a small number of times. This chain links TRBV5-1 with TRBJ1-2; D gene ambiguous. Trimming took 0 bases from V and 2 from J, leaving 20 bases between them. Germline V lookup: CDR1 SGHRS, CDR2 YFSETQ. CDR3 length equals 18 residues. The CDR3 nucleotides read TGCGCCAGCAGCTTGGCCGTCCCCGGGCAAACCTTGAACTATGGCTACACCTTC. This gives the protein CASSLAVPGQTLNYGYTF.

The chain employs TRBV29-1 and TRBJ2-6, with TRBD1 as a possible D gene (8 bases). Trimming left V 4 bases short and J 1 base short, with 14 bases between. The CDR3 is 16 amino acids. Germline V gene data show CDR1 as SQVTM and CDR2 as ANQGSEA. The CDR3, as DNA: TGCAGCGTTGGCGGACAGGGAGGGTCTGGGGCCAACGTCCTGACTTTC. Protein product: CSVGGQGGSGANVLTF.

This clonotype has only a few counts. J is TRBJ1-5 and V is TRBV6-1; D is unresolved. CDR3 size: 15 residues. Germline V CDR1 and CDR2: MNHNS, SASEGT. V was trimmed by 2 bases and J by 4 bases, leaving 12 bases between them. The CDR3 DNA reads TGTGCCAGCAGTGAACAGCGGCTCTCTAATCAGCCCCAGCATTTT. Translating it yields CASSEQRLSNQPQHF.

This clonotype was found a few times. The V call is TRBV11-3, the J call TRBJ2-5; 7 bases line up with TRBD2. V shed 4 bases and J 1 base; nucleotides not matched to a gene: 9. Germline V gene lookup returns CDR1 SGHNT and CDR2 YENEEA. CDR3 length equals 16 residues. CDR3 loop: CASSSPAGDFQETQYF. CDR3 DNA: TGTGCCAGCAGCTCCCCCGCGGGGGATTTCCAAGAGACCCAGTACTTC.

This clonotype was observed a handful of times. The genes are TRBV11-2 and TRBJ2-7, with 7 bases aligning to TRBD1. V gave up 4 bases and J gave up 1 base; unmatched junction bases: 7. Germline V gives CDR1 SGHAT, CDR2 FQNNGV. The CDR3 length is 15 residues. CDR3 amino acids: CASSSMGQWSYEQYF. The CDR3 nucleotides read TGTGCCAGCAGCTCGATGGGACAGTGGTCCTACGAGCAGTACTTC.

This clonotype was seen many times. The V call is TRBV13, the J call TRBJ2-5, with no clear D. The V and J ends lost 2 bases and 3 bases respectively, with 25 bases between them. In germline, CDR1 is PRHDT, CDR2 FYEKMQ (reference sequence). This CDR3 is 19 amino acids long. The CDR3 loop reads CASSLLFPSHDRKKETQYF. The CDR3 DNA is TGTGCCAGCAGCTTATTGTTCCCCAGCCACGACCGGAAAAAAGAGACCCAGTACTTC. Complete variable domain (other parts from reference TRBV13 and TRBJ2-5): AAGVIQSPRHLIKEKRETATLKCYPIPRHDTVYWYQQGPGQDPQFLISFYEKMQSDKGSIPDRFSAQQFSDYHSELNMSSLELGDSALYFCASSLLFPSHDRKKETQYFGPGTRLLVL.

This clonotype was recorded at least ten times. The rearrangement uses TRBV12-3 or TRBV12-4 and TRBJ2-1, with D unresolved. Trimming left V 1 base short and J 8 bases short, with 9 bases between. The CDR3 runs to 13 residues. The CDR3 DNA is TGTGCCAGCAGTTTAGAGAGTTCGGATGAGCAGTTCTTC. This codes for CASSLESSDEQFF.

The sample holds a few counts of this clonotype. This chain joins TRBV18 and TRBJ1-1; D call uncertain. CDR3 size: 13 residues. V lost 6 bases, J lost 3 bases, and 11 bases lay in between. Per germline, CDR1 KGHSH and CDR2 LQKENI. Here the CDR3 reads CASSEGGYTEAFF. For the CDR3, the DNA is TGTGCCAGCTCTGAAGGAGGGTACACTGAAGCTTTCTTT.

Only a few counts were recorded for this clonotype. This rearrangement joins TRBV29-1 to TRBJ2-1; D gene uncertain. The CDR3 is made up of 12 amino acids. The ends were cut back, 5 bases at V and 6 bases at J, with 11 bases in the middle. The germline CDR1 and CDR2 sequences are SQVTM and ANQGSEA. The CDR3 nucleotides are TGCAGCGTTAAGGAAGGGCCCAATGAGCAGTTCTTC. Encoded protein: CSVKEGPNEQFF.

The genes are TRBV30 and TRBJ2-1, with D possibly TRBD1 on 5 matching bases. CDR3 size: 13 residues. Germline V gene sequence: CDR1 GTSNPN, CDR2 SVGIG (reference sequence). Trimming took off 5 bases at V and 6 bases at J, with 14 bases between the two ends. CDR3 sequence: CAWGQGASNEQFF. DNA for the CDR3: TGTGCCTGGGGCCAAGGGGCAAGCAATGAGCAGTTCTTC.

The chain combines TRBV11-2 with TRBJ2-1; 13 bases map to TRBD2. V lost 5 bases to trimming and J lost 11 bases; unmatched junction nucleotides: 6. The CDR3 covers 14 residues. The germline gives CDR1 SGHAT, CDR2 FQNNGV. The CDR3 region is CASSLGTSGIKQFF. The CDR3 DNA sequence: TGTGCCAGCAGCCTCGGGACTAGCGGGATAAAGCAGTTCTTC.

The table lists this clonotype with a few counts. The CDR3 DNA reads as TGTGCCACCAGCAGAGATCGGCGAACGGGTACGCAGTATTTT. Translation: CATSRDRRTGTQYF. V gene TRBV15 combines with J gene TRBJ2-3, with D hard to call. The CDR3 covers 14 residues. V lost 0 bases and J 8 bases, leaving 12 bases between the germline ends. In germline, CDR1 is LNHNV, CDR2 YYDKDF (reference sequence).

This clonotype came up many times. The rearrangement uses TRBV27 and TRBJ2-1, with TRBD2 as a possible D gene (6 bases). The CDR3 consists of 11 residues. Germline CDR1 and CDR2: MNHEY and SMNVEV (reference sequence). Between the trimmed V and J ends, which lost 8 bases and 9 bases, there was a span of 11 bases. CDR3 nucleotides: TGTGCCAGCGGCTTGGGGGGTGAGCAGTTCTTC. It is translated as CASGLGGEQFF.

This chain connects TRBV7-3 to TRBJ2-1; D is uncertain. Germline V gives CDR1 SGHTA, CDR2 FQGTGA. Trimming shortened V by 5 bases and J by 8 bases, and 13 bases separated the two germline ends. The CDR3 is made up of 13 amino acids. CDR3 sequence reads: CASSPPGGDEQFF. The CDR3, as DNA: TGTGCCAGCAGCCCCCCTGGTGGCGATGAGCAGTTCTTC.

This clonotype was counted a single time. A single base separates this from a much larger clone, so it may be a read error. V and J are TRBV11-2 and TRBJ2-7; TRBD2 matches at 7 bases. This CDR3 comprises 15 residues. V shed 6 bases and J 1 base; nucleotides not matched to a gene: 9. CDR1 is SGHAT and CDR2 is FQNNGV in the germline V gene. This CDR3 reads CASSTSGTISYEQYF. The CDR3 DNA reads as TGTGCCAGCAGTACGTCCGGGACTATATCCTACGAGCAGTACTTC.

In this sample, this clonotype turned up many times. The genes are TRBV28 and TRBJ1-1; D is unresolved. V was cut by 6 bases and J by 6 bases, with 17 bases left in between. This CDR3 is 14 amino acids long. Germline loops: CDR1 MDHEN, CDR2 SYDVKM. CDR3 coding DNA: TGTGCCAGCAGGGTCCTCGCGGGGTTATCTGAAGCTTTCTTT. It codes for CASRVLAGLSEAFF.

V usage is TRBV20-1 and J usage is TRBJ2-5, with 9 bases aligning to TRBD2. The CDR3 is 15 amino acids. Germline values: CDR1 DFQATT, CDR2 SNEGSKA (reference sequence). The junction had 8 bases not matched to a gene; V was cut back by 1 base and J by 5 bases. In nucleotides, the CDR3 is TGCAGTGCTAGAGCGGGCGGGAGGGCCTCGGAGACCCAGTACTTC. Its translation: CSARAGGRASETQYF.

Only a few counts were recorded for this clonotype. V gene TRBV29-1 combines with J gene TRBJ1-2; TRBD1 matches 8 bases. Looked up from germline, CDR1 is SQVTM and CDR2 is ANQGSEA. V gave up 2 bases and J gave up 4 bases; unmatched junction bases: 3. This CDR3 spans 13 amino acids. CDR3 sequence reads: CSVEQGASYGYTF. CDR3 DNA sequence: TGCAGCGTTGAACAGGGGGCCAGCTATGGCTACACCTTC.